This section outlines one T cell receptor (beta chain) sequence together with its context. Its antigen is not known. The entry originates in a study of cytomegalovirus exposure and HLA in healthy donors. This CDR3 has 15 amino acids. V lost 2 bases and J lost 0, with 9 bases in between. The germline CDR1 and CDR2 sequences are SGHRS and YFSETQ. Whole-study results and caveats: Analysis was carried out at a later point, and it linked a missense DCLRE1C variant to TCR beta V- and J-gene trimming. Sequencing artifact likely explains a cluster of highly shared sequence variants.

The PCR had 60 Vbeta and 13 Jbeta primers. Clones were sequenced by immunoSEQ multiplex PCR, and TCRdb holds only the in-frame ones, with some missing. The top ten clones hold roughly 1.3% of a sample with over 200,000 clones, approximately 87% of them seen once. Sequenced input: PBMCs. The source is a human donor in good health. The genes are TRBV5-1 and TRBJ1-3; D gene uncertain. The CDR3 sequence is CASSLAGASGNTIYF. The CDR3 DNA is TGCGCCAGCAGCTTAGCGGGCGCCTCTGGAAACACCATATATTTT.